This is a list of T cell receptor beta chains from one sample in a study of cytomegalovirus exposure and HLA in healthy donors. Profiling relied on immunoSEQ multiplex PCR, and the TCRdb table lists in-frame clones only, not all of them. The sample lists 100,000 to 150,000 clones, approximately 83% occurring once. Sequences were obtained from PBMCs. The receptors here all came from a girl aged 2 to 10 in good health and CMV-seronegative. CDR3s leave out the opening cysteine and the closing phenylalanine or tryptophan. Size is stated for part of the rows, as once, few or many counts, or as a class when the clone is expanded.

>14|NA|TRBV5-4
ASSLTRTGMNTEAF
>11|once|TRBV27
ASRAGEGDTQY
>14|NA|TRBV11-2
ASSSPGTALSYGYT
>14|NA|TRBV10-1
ASSDPTGTTGEKLF
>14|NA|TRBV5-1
ASSRSQRNSYNEQF
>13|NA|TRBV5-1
ASSYTSGRSYEQY
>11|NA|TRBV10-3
AISDPGNYGYT
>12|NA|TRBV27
ASRTSGSTYEQY
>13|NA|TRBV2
ASSELAGGPVTQY
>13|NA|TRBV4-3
ASSQELTGTGELF
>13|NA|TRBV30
AWSAGTGGIGELF
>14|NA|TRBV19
ASSVRWGAGQETQY
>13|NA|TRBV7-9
ASSSGLAGGNEQF
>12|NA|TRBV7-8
ASSLVGQSYEQY
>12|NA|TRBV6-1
ASSSYREHYEQY
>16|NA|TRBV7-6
ASSLPPYAGSSYNEQF
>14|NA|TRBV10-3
AISELGNSVPETQY
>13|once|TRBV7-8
ASSLVAGEGETQY
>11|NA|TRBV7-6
ASSLQGLSEQY
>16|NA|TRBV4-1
ASSQTSGRATRANVLT
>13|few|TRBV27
ASSRLAGGYDTQY
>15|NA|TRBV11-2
ASSLPPPTGEKYGYT
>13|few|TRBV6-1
ASSESVEGHEKLF
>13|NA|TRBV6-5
ASTKSGGRQETQY
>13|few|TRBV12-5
ASGLGTGGYNEQF
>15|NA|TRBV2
ASRDGTSVRSYNEQF
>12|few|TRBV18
ASSPRTGVTEAF
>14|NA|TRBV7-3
ASSSLAGGATAEQF
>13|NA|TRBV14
ASSQQGQSTGELF
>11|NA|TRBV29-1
SVTTGGNYGYT
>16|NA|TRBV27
ASSLLGLAGLDYNEQF
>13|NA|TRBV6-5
ASSYTQGSYYEQY
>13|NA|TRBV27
ASSFGRERINEQF
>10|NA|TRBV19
ASNYGGTEAF
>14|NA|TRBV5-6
ASSWGEEGAKNIQY
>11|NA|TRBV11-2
ASTQDSSYEQY
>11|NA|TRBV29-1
SVGGSPRETQY
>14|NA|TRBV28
ASSPGGVQANYGYT
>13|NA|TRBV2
ASNLSQDSKETQY
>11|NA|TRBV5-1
ASSSGQGGGYT
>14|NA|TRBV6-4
ASSESGELWTDTQY
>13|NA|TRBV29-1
SVATSGRTTGELF
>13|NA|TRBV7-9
ASSDHRDSYNEQF
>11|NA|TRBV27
ASSPGLVYEQY
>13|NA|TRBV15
ATSRDRGGHNEQF
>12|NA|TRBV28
ASRTASGAYEQY
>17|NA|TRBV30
AWSVPPGQEGSSGNTIY
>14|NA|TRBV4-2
ASSQDLSGRVSEQY
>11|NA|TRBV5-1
ASSLDRDYEQY
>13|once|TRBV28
ASSLVGQGAYEQY
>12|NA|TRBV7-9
ASSLSLAEETQY
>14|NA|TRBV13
ASSLVRDTPNYGYT
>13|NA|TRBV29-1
SATRLAGYSYEQY
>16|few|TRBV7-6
ASSEGTAEVGDNEKLF
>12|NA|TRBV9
ASSVGTGESEQF
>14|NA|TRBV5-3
ARSFMGQGALGELF